This T cell receptor beta chain was profiled in a study of early T cells in non-severe SARS-CoV-2 infection. MiXCR, run by TCRdb on the 5' RACE reads, gives a single entry per CDR3 protein. The data contain some 40,000 distinct CDR3 sequences, 3.5% to 5% of them seen just once; the ten biggest clones take up under 20%. This clonotype showed up just a few times. The CDR3 contains 15 residues. Trimming cost V 5 bases and J 0 bases; bases outside gene matches: 4. Looked up from germline, CDR1 is SEHNR and CDR2 is FQNEAQ (reference sequence). This receptor was taken from an adult who was a healthcare worker with PCR-confirmed SARS-CoV-2 infection or an uninfected control (not recorded which). The J gene is TRBJ2-3, the V gene TRBV7-9; 8 bases line up with TRBD2. Sequencing used whole blood. CDR3 residues: CASSRVAGSTDTQYF. CDR3 DNA: TGTGCCAGCAGCCGGGTAGCGGGGAGCACAGATACGCAGTATTTT.